The rows below give T cell receptor beta chains drawn from one sample of a study of cytomegalovirus exposure and HLA in healthy donors. Using immunoSEQ multiplex PCR, the repertoire was profiled, and TCRdb retains in-frame clones only, with some absent. The data contain roughly 100,000 clones, 75% to 85% of them singletons. Sequencing was carried out using PBMCs. The receptors were gathered from a man aged 18 to 30 in good health and CMV-seronegative. Each CDR3 is given with its conserved first and last residue.

TRBJ2-2	TRBV7-2	CASSPTGRGRPNTGELFF
TRBJ1-2	TRBV14	CASSQVKRQGFNYGYTF
TRBJ2-1	TRBV5-1	CASSLGADNNEQFF
TRBJ1-2	TRBV6-6	CASSQIPGQGRGYTF
TRBJ2-3	TRBV9	CASSVGGGRAADTQYF
TRBJ2-1	TRBV30	CAWTGTLGNNEQFF
TRBJ1-2	TRBV19	CASSMPYEQGRYGYTF
TRBJ1-2	TRBV28	CASSGTGYGYTF
TRBJ2-7	TRBV2	CASIRDRSYEQYF
TRBJ2-7	TRBV4-1	CASSQDTSGLWYEQYF
TRBJ2-1	TRBV5-5	CASSQGLAASYNEQFF
TRBJ2-1	TRBV6-5	CASSYGRGRVEQFF
TRBJ1-1	TRBV2	CASSVAGNTEAFF
TRBJ2-5	TRBV6-5	CASSYSRTSGRETQYF
TRBJ1-1	TRBV6-1	CASSEYGVRTEAFF
TRBJ2-3	TRBV5-1	CASSLGFGGSADTQYF
TRBJ2-3	TRBV9	CASSVEGQNTDTQYF
TRBJ2-3	TRBV12-5	CASAPTSRFPAQYF
TRBJ1-5	TRBV27	CASSFNRDQPQHF
TRBJ1-1	TRBV12-5	CASGFREGTEAFF
TRBJ1-2	TRBV11-3	CASSDRESGGYTF
TRBJ2-1	TRBV18	CASSPQEGNYEQFF
TRBJ2-7	TRBV19	CASIPFSAGGPPTPYEQYF
TRBJ2-7	TRBV27	CASSSTLQISEQGLGREQYF
TRBJ1-1	TRBV9	CASSPMAGMRTEAFF
TRBJ2-3	TRBV4-3	CASSLRGTDTQYF
TRBJ1-3	TRBV12-5	CASGLVLRYSGNTIYF
TRBJ2-3	TRBV7-2	CASSLAVAGVSDTQYF
TRBJ1-4	TRBV7-9	CSSSSGTGGEKLFF
TRBJ2-7	TRBV5-8	CASSLVGGGKNEQYF
TRBJ2-3	TRBV4-2	CASSQDTSGTDTQYF
TRBJ1-1	TRBV7-9	CASSLDRDTEAFF
TRBJ2-7	TRBV27	CASSLAGLRYEQYF
TRBJ2-5	TRBV4-3	CASSPEAGETQYF
TRBJ2-1	TRBV10-3	CAISERQEDNEQFF
TRBJ1-1	TRBV27	CASSLGTGGSAFF
TRBJ2-1	TRBV7-2	CASSFSPQREQFF
TRBJ2-1	TRBV6-4	CASSDSISSGNYNEQFF
TRBJ2-7	TRBV29-1	CSVEGGAYEQYF
TRBJ1-2	TRBV5-1	CASSLTRDRGSYGYTF
TRBJ1-5	TRBV5-4	CASSLMGGNQPQHF
TRBJ1-5	TRBV1	CTSNSWPQHF
TRBJ2-7	TRBV7-9	CASSQGLAGVGEQYF
TRBJ2-3	TRBV7-3	CASSLVASGSTDTQYF
TRBJ1-1	TRBV19	CASSIRGSRPAFF
TRBJ1-2	TRBV7-2	CASSPDTYGYTF
TRBJ2-7	TRBV9	CASSVGEGLAYEQYF
TRBJ1-2	TRBV7-9	CASSLDRGRGYGYTF
TRBJ2-2	TRBV7-2	CASSLGIAGRGDGELFF
TRBJ2-7	TRBV5-6	CASNPLAGSSYEQYF
TRBJ2-3	TRBV6-5	CASRVIGSSTDTQYF
TRBJ1-2	TRBV28	CASSFVFGQGGDGYTF
TRBJ1-1	TRBV12-5	CASGLATGGKEAFF
TRBJ2-5	TRBV28	CASSRGDRQETQYF
TRBJ2-5	TRBV7-9	CASSLGAYQETQYF
TRBJ2-1	TRBV5-4	CASSRPDRSYNEQFF
TRBJ1-3	TRBV6-6	CASSYAGQGAGNTIYF
TRBJ2-7	TRBV27	CASSLGGPISYEQYF
TRBJ1-5	TRBV6-5	CASAGGGNQPQHF